This TCR beta chain originates from a study of T cells in Graves' hyperthyroidism and ophthalmopathy. The hyperthyroidism was newly diagnosed and had lasted under 2 months; the patients were aged 18 to 65. The study based diagnoses on clinical symptoms, serum thyroxine and TRAb, thyroid ultrasound and orbital computed tomography. Trimming pared 6 bases from V and 5 bases from J, leaving 10 bases between. The germline V gene has CDR1 MNHNS and CDR2 SASEGT. The CDR3 has 12 amino acids. It was RNA transcripts that yielded the amplified TCR beta CDR3 regions. Primed by the HTBI set, a first-round RT-PCR was run on the TCR CDR3. TCRdb re-called the multiplex PCR reads with MiXCR, one entry per CDR3 protein. The table lists about 480,000 distinct CDR3 sequences, approximately 14% of them singletons. The table lists this clonotype with many counts.

The TCR comes from a young woman with Graves' hyperthyroidism. V and J are TRBV6-1 and TRBJ2-5, with D possibly matching TRBD2 (6 bases). Input material: blood. The chain's CDR3 is CASRTRSETQYF. The CDR3 nucleotides are TGTGCCAGCAGGACTAGAAGTGAGACCCAGTACTTC.